The present T cell receptor (beta chain) was sequenced within a study of control samples from healthy donors and cancer patients. Repertoires were generated with immunoSEQ multiplex PCR, while TCRdb's copy carries only in-frame clones and drops some. Of about 85,000 clones detected, around nine tenths appear once; the ten largest clones hold 5.5%. The CDR3 contains 15 residues. Trimming removed 1 base from V and 8 bases from J, with 16 bases in between. CDR1 is SGHNT, CDR2 YYREEE, per germline (reference sequence). The sequence came from a man in his forties or fifties in good health. The sample was blood. The chain employs TRBV5-4 and TRBJ2-4, with D possibly matching TRBD2 (5 bases). CDR3 nucleotides: TGTGCCAGCAGCTTGCCCGGACTGGGGAATGACATTCAGTACTTC. Its translation is CASSLPGLGNDIQYF. Drawing the rest from reference TRBV5-4 and TRBJ2-4, the complete variable domain is ETGVTQSPTHLIKTRGQQVTLRCSSQSGHNTVSWYQQALGQGPQFIFQYYREEENGRGNFPPRFSGLQFPNYSSELNVNALELDDSALYLCASSLPGLGNDIQYFGAGTRLSVL.